Listed below are T cell receptor beta chains from one sample, sequenced in a study of T cell responses to AZD1222 COVID-19 vaccine. Method: immunoSEQ multiplex PCR; TCRdb's copy keeps in-frame clones and lacks some. The table has over 150,000 clones, roughly 93% seen once. Sequencing used peripheral blood, obtained 28 days after the second dose of the MenACWY control vaccine. The source is an adult who received the MenACWY meningococcal vaccine as a control. Each CDR3 is given with its conserved first and last residue. D genes are given only for firm matches. Where a row states a size, it is once, few, many or the class of an expanded clone; other rows omit it.

v_call: TRBV14
j_call: TRBJ1-1
cdr3_length: 14
clone_size: once
d_call: TRBD1
cdr3_aa: CASSHRGQNTEAFF
cdr3_nt: TGTGCCAGCAGCCACAGGGGGCAGAACACTGAAGCTTTCTTT

v_call: TRBV7-2
j_call: TRBJ1-1
cdr3_length: 14
clone_size: -
d_call: -
cdr3_aa: CASSFNGGNTEAFF
cdr3_nt: TGTGCCAGCAGCTTCAATGGGGGGAACACTGAAGCTTTCTTT

v_call: TRBV5-1
j_call: TRBJ2-3
cdr3_length: 14
clone_size: -
d_call: -
cdr3_aa: CASSLGRATDTQYF
cdr3_nt: TGCGCCAGCAGCTTGGGGCGGGCTACAGATACGCAGTATTTT

v_call: TRBV10-2
j_call: TRBJ1-5
cdr3_length: 13
clone_size: -
d_call: -
cdr3_aa: CASSDGVYQPQHF
cdr3_nt: TGCGCCAGCAGTGACGGCGTCTATCAGCCCCAGCATTTT

v_call: TRBV2
j_call: TRBJ2-5
cdr3_length: 13
clone_size: -
d_call: -
cdr3_aa: CASRDFSQETQYF
cdr3_nt: TGTGCCAGCAGGGACTTTTCTCAAGAGACCCAGTACTTC

v_call: TRBV10-2
j_call: TRBJ2-5
cdr3_length: 14
clone_size: few
d_call: TRBD2
cdr3_aa: CASSEWGGQETQYF
cdr3_nt: TGCGCCAGCAGTGAGTGGGGGGGTCAGGAGACCCAGTACTTC

v_call: TRBV6-2/TRBV6-3
j_call: TRBJ2-7
cdr3_length: 13
clone_size: -
d_call: -
cdr3_aa: CASSYPNYPEQYF
cdr3_nt: TGTGCCAGCAGTTACCCCAACTATCCCGAGCAGTACTTC

v_call: TRBV27
j_call: TRBJ1-2
cdr3_length: 15
clone_size: -
d_call: -
cdr3_aa: CASSLRGRGFYGYTF
cdr3_nt: TGTGCCAGCAGTTTACGGGGCAGGGGCTTCTATGGCTACACCTTC

v_call: TRBV4-3
j_call: TRBJ1-6
cdr3_length: 16
clone_size: once
d_call: -
cdr3_aa: CASSQDGAGHRSPLHF
cdr3_nt: TGCGCCAGCAGCCAAGATGGCGCAGGGCATAGATCACCCCTCCACTTT

v_call: TRBV28
j_call: TRBJ2-3
cdr3_length: 15
clone_size: -
d_call: -
cdr3_aa: CASSWQVRSTDTQYF
cdr3_nt: TGTGCCAGCAGTTGGCAGGTTCGATCGACAGATACGCAGTATTTT

v_call: TRBV7-2
j_call: TRBJ2-1
cdr3_length: 12
clone_size: -
d_call: -
cdr3_aa: CASSQTLNEQFF
cdr3_nt: TGTGCCAGCAGCCAGACCCTCAATGAGCAGTTCTTC

v_call: TRBV30
j_call: TRBJ1-4
cdr3_length: 15
clone_size: -
d_call: -
cdr3_aa: CAWSRRKGGNEKLFF
cdr3_nt: TGTGCCTGGAGCCGACGAAAAGGAGGGAATGAAAAACTGTTTTTT

v_call: TRBV19
j_call: TRBJ1-4
cdr3_length: 11
clone_size: -
d_call: -
cdr3_aa: CASSMRGGLFF
cdr3_nt: TGTGCCAGTAGTATGCGGGGAGGGCTGTTTTTT

v_call: TRBV7-9
j_call: TRBJ1-2
cdr3_length: 15
clone_size: -
d_call: TRBD1
cdr3_aa: CASSSYSGQGKGYTF
cdr3_nt: TGTGCCAGCAGCTCTTATTCCGGACAGGGTAAGGGCTACACCTTC

v_call: TRBV10-2
j_call: TRBJ2-5
cdr3_length: 12
clone_size: -
d_call: -
cdr3_aa: CASSEGWETQYF
cdr3_nt: TGCGCCAGCAGTGAGGGGTGGGAGACCCAGTACTTC

v_call: TRBV18
j_call: TRBJ2-3
cdr3_length: 14
clone_size: -
d_call: -
cdr3_aa: CASVGWATPDTQYF
cdr3_nt: TGTGCCTCCGTGGGGTGGGCCACCCCAGATACGCAGTATTTT

v_call: TRBV5-1
j_call: TRBJ2-1
cdr3_length: 16
clone_size: -
d_call: TRBD2
cdr3_aa: CASSLDGGARGNEQFF
cdr3_nt: TGCGCCAGCAGCTTGGACGGGGGGGCCCGTGGAAATGAGCAGTTCTTC

v_call: TRBV4-1
j_call: TRBJ2-5
cdr3_length: 15
clone_size: -
d_call: -
cdr3_aa: CASSQVAHRLETQYF
cdr3_nt: TGCGCCAGCAGCCAAGTAGCCCACCGTTTAGAGACCCAGTACTTC

v_call: TRBV18
j_call: TRBJ1-2
cdr3_length: 15
clone_size: -
d_call: -
cdr3_aa: CASSPSLQGSDGYTF
cdr3_nt: TGTGCCAGCTCACCAAGTTTGCAGGGGAGTGATGGCTACACCTTC

v_call: TRBV15
j_call: TRBJ2-7
cdr3_length: 18
clone_size: -
d_call: TRBD1
cdr3_aa: CATSRDGSGQGLSYEQYF
cdr3_nt: TGTGCCACCAGCAGAGATGGGTCGGGACAGGGACTATCCTACGAGCAGTACTTC

v_call: TRBV29-1
j_call: TRBJ1-2
cdr3_length: 13
clone_size: -
d_call: -
cdr3_aa: CSVDGRERYGYTF
cdr3_nt: TGCAGCGTCGACGGCAGGGAAAGATATGGCTACACCTTC

v_call: TRBV7-8
j_call: TRBJ1-1
cdr3_length: 16
clone_size: -
d_call: -
cdr3_aa: CASSPTGAGAVTEAFF
cdr3_nt: TGTGCCAGCAGCCCAACCGGGGCAGGGGCCGTGACTGAAGCTTTCTTT

v_call: TRBV6-6
j_call: TRBJ2-7
cdr3_length: 14
clone_size: -
d_call: -
cdr3_aa: CASSSPRGPYEQYF
cdr3_nt: TGTGCCAGCAGTTCCCCTCGGGGGCCATACGAGCAGTACTTC

v_call: TRBV30
j_call: TRBJ2-7
cdr3_length: 15
clone_size: -
d_call: -
cdr3_aa: CAWSADRTYGYEQYF
cdr3_nt: TGTGCCTGGAGTGCTGACAGGACCTACGGATACGAGCAGTACTTC

v_call: TRBV12-3/TRBV12-4
j_call: TRBJ1-5
cdr3_length: 13
clone_size: -
d_call: -
cdr3_aa: CASSMQSNQPQHF
cdr3_nt: TGTGCCAGCAGTATGCAGAGCAATCAGCCCCAGCATTTT

v_call: TRBV7-2
j_call: TRBJ1-6
cdr3_length: 16
clone_size: -
d_call: -
cdr3_aa: CASSHYAAVNNSPLHF
cdr3_nt: TGTGCCAGCAGCCACTATGCGGCGGTAAATAATTCACCCCTCCACTTT

v_call: TRBV25-1
j_call: TRBJ2-3
cdr3_length: 15
clone_size: -
d_call: -
cdr3_aa: CASSERTAATDTQYF
cdr3_nt: TGTGCCAGCAGTGAGCGGACGGCGGCCACAGATACGCAGTATTTT

v_call: TRBV7-2
j_call: TRBJ2-5
cdr3_length: 14
clone_size: -
d_call: TRBD2
cdr3_aa: CASSPSSGVETQYF
cdr3_nt: TGTGCCAGCAGCCCCTCTAGCGGGGTTGAGACCCAGTACTTC